This passage covers 13 T cell receptor beta chains from one sample sequenced in a study of cytomegalovirus exposure and HLA in healthy donors. Primers: 60 Vbeta forward and 13 Jbeta reverse. The protocol was immunoSEQ multiplex PCR, while the TCRdb copy is restricted to in-frame clones and leaves out a portion. The sample carries 130,000 or so clones, 70% to 90% recorded once. Sequencing input: PBMCs. These TCRs come from a man aged 35-49 years in good health and CMV-seronegative.

This clone was recorded only once. In the same sample, other DNA sequences code for this CDR3. J is TRBJ2-7 and V is TRBV27; 7 nucleotides align to TRBD2. Trimming removed 2 bases from V and 2 bases from J; junction bases left unmatched: 3. Per the germline V gene, CDR1 is MNHEY and CDR2 is SMNVEV (reference sequence). CDR3 length: 14 residues. CDR3: CASSLASGTYEQYF. As DNA, the CDR3 is TGTGCCAGCAGTTTAGCTAGCGGCACCTACGAGCAGTACTTC.

The V call is TRBV19, the J call TRBJ2-1, with a tentative D call TRBD2 (6 bases). CDR1 is LNHDA, CDR2 SQIVND, per germline (reference sequence). This CDR3 has 12 amino acids. Trimming pared 8 bases from V and 3 bases from J, leaving 8 bases between. This CDR3 reads CASHGGYNEQFF. CDR3 bases: TGTGCCAGTCACGGGGGCTACAATGAGCAGTTCTTC.

The rearrangement links TRBV11-2 to TRBJ2-1, with D perhaps TRBD2 (6 bases). CDR3 length equals 14 residues. The germline gives CDR1 SGHAT, CDR2 FQNNGV. Trimming stripped 4 bases from V and 5 bases from J, with 12 bases between. The CDR3 loop reads CASSSRDWHNEQFF. The CDR3 DNA follows: TGTGCCAGCAGCTCCCGGGACTGGCACAATGAGCAGTTCTTC.

This clone appeared a single time. This sequence joins TRBV11-2 and TRBJ2-3; weak D call: TRBD1 (6 bases). Germline V lookup: CDR1 SGHAT, CDR2 FQNNGV. The CDR3 has 16 amino acids. V lost 1 base and J 0 bases, leaving 11 bases between the germline ends. CDR3 protein: CASSLGVQGSTDTQYF. CDR3 DNA sequence: TGTGCCAGCAGCTTAGGGGTCCAGGGGAGCACAGATACGCAGTATTTT. The full variable domain, in which reference TRBV11-2 and TRBJ2-3 provide the parts outside the CDR3, is EAGVAQSPRYKIIEKRQSVAFWCNPISGHATLYWYQQILGQGPKLLIQFQNNGVVDDSQLPKDRFSAERLKGVDSTLKIQPAKLEDSAVYLCASSLGVQGSTDTQYFGPGTRLTVL.

In its sample, this clone was seen a few times. The chain uses TRBV21-1 and TRBJ1-6; the table assigns TRBD1, which was not confirmed against the DNA. TRBV21-1 is a listed pseudogene. The CDR3 totals 18 residues. CDR3 bases: TGTGCCAACAGCTCCGGGACAGGGGGCGAACTCTATAATTCACCCCTCCACTTT. Protein: CANSSGTGGELYNSPLHF.

In this sample, this clone turned up a few times. The gene calls are TRBV25-1 and TRBJ2-1; possible D gene TRBD2, 5 bases. V dropped 3 bases and J dropped 5 bases, with 14 bases sitting between them. The length of the CDR3 is 15 residues. CDR1 and CDR2 from the germline V gene are MGHDK and SYGVNS. CDR3 DNA sequence: TGTGCCAGCAGTGATTTTAGTTGGCGGGACAATGAGCAGTTCTTC. Its protein is CASSDFSWRDNEQFF.

The rearrangement links TRBV2 to TRBJ2-1; D possibly corresponds to TRBD2 (5 bases). Trimming left V 3 bases short and J 9 bases short, with 15 bases between. Germline CDR1 is SNHLY and CDR2 is FYNNEI. The length of the CDR3 is 14 residues. The CDR3 spells CASSDRRPDGEQFF. For the CDR3, the DNA is TGTGCCAGCAGTGATAGGAGGCCGGACGGTGAGCAGTTCTTC.

This sequence joins TRBV5-5 and TRBJ2-2; D gene unclear. Germline CDR1 is SGHKS and CDR2 is YYEKEE (reference sequence). The V and J ends lost 4 bases and 1 base respectively, with 11 bases between them. CDR3 length equals 15 residues. The CDR3 DNA follows: TGTGCCAGCAGCCCTTGGGCACAGAACACCGGGGAGCTGTTTTTT. Translating it yields CASSPWAQNTGELFF.

The J gene is TRBJ2-1, the V gene TRBV9; the match to TRBD2 covers 9 bases. J gave up 1 base and V 0 bases, and 2 bases lay outside the gene matches. Per germline, CDR1 SGDLS and CDR2 YYNGEE. The CDR3 runs to 16 residues. The CDR3 sequence: CASSVGGLASYNEQFF. The CDR3 coding sequence is TGTGCCAGCAGCGTAGGTGGACTAGCGTCCTACAATGAGCAGTTCTTC.

This chain links TRBV27 with TRBJ2-1; tentatively, D is TRBD2 (6 bases). V lost 5 bases and J lost 3, with 14 bases in between. The CDR3 runs 15 residues. Germline V gene data show CDR1 as MNHEY and CDR2 as SMNVEV (reference sequence). The CDR3 region has the DNA TGTGCCAGCAGTCCTCCTCGGGGGTTCTACAATGAGCAGTTCTTC. This encodes CASSPPRGFYNEQFF.

The genes are TRBV19 and TRBJ1-4, with TRBD1 identical over 8 bases. With V trimmed by 5 bases and J by 6 bases, 5 bases remained unmatched. Germline CDR1 LNHDA, CDR2 SQIVND (reference sequence). The CDR3 length is 14 residues. The CDR3 is CASSQGAMHEKLFF. In DNA form, the CDR3 reads TGTGCCAGTAGTCAGGGGGCAATGCATGAAAAACTGTTTTTT.

The rearrangement joins TRBV10-3 to TRBJ2-2; 7 nucleotides line up with TRBD1. J was trimmed by 8 bases and V by 5 bases; bases with no gene match: 17. The CDR3 spans 17 residues. Looked up from germline, CDR1 is ENHRY and CDR2 is SYGVKD. The CDR3 here is CAISKNNLDRASGELFF. The CDR3, as DNA: TGTGCCATCAGTAAAAACAACCTCGACAGGGCATCTGGGGAGCTGTTTTTT.

The rearrangement joins TRBV7-2 to TRBJ1-5, with a tentative D call TRBD1 (6 bases). This CDR3 is built from 15 residues. V was clipped by 4 bases and J by 3 bases, with 13 bases between them. Germline V gene lookup returns CDR1 SGHTA and CDR2 FQGNSA. CDR3 sequence: CASSSSGVANQPQHF. Here the CDR3 DNA reads TGTGCCAGCAGCTCATCAGGGGTTGCCAATCAGCCCCAGCATTTT.